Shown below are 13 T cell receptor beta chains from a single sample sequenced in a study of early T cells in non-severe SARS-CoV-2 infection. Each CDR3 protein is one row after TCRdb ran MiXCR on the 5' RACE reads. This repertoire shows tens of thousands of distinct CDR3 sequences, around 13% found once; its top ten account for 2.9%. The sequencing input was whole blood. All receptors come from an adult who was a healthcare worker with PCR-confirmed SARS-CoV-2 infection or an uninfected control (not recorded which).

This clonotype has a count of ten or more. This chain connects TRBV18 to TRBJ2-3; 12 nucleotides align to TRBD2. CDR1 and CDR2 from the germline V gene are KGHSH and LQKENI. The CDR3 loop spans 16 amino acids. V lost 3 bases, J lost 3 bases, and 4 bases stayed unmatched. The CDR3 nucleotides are TGTGCCAGCTCACCTCTTGGACTAGCGGGAACAGATACGCAGTATTTT. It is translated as CASSPLGLAGTDTQYF.

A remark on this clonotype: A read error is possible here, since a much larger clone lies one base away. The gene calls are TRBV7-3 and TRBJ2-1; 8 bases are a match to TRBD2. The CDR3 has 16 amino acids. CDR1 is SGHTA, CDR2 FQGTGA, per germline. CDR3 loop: CANSPQVQRGTGEQFF. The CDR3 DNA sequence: TGTGCCAACAGCCCTCAGGTCCAGCGGGGGACGGGTGAGCAGTTCTTC.

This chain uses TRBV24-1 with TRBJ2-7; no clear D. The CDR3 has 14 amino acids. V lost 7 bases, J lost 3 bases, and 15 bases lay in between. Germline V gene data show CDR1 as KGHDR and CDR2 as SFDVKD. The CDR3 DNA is TGTGCCACCAGCCACTCGGGCTCCAACTACGAGCAGTACTTC. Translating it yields CATSHSGSNYEQYF.

The CDR3 coding sequence is TGTGCCAGCAGCTCCGTTGAGGTACTAGCTCTGGGGTACGAGACCCAGTACTTC. Its protein product is CASSSVEVLALGYETQYF. The rearrangement uses TRBV9 and TRBJ2-5; TRBD2 might be the D (6 bases). V gave up 4 bases and J gave up 5 bases, with 27 bases separating them. Germline CDR1 and CDR2: SGDLS and YYNGEE. The CDR3 covers 18 residues. The variable domain in full, completed from reference TRBV9 and TRBJ2-5, reads DSGVTQTPKHLITATGQRVTLRCSPRSGDLSVYWYQQSLDQGLQFLIQYYNGEERAKGNILERFSAQQFPDLHSELNLSSLELGDSALYFCASSSVEVLALGYETQYFGPGTRLLVL.

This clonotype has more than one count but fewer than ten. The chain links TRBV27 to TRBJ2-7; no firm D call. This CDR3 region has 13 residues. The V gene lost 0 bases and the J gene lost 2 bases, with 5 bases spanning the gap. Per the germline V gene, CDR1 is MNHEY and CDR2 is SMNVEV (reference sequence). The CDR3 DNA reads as TGTGCCAGCAGTTTATCGAGTCCCTACGAGCAGTACTTC. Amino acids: CASSLSSPYEQYF.

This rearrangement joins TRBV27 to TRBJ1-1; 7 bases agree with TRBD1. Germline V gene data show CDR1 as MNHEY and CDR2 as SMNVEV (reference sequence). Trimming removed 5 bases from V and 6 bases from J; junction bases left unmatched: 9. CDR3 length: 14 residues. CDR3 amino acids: CASSLPGQYAEAFF. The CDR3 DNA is TGTGCCAGCAGTCTACCGGGACAGTACGCTGAAGCTTTCTTT.

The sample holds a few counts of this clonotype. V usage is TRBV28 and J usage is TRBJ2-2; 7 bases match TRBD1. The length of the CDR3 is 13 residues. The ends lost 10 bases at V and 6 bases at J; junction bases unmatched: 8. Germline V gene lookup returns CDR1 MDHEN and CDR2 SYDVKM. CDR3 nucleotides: TGTGCCACCCTACCCCAGGGGGCCGGGGAGCTGTTTTTT. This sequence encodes CATLPQGAGELFF.

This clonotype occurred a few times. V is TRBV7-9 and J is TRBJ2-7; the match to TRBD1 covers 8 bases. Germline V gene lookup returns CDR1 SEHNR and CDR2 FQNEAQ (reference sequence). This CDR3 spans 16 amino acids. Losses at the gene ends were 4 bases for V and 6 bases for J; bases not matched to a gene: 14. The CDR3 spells CASSSAGQVVRGEQYF. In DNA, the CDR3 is TGTGCCAGCAGCTCGGCGGGACAGGTTGTGAGGGGCGAGCAGTACTTC.

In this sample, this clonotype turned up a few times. CDR3 protein: CASSLTGIAEAFF. The CDR3 region has the DNA TGTGCCAGCAGCCTTACAGGGATCGCTGAAGCTTTCTTT. The J gene is TRBJ1-1, the V gene TRBV7-6; weak D call: TRBD1 (6 bases). This CDR3 region has 13 residues. V gave up 5 bases and J gave up 6 bases, with 13 bases separating them. Germline V gene data show CDR1 as SGHVS and CDR2 as FNYEAQ.

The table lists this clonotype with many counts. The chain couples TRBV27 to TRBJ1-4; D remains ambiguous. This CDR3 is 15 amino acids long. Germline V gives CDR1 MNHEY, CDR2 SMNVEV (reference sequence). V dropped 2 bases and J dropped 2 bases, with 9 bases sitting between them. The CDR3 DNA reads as TGTGCCAGCAGTTTAGAATGGAGGACTAATGAAAAACTGTTTTTT. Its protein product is CASSLEWRTNEKLFF.

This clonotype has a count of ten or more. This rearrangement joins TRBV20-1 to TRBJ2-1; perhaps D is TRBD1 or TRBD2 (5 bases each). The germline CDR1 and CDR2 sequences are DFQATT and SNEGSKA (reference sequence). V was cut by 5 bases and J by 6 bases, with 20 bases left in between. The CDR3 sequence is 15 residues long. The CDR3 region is CSAFPRDPLVNEQFF. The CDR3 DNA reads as TGCAGTGCTTTTCCCCGGGACCCCCTCGTCAATGAGCAGTTCTTC.

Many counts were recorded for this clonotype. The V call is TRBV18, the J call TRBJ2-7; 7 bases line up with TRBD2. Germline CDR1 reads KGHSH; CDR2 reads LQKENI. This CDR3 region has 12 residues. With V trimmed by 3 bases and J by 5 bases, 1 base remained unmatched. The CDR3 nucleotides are TGTGCCAGCTCACCGGGAGGGAACGAGCAGTACTTC. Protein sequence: CASSPGGNEQYF.

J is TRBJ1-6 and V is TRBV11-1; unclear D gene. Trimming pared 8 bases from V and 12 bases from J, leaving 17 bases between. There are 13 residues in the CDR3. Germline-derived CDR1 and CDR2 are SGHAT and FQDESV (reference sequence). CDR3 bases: TGTGCCAGCCAACTAGGGCCCACGCAACCCCTCCACTTT. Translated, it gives CASQLGPTQPLHF.